The sequence of this T cell receptor beta chain was determined in a study of blood T cell repertoires in COVID-19. Study at large: Sites across the United States, Italy and Spain contributed samples from acute and convalescent COVID-19. PBMCs, B-cell-depleted T cells, or T cells provided the cDNA or gDNA that made up the material.

The CDR3 covers 15 residues. V lost 3 bases and J 7 bases, leaving 16 bases between the germline ends. Germline V CDR1 and CDR2: MDHEN, SYDVKM. As handled by the study authors: By means of reference gene primer amplification, nucleated cell counts were estimated. Data came from immunoSEQ multiplex PCR; TCRdb stores just in-frame clones and leaves some out. V and J calls and clone size are copied from that table; D and trimming were computed from the DNA. The table has more than 80,000 clones, roughly 90% seen once. The chain carries TRBV28 and TRBJ2-1, with D maybe TRBD2 (7 bases). The receptor comes from an elderly man with acute or convalescent COVID-19. Sequencing used peripheral blood. Here the CDR3 reads CASSFLGGALNEQFF. In nucleotides, the CDR3 is TGTGCCAGCAGTTTCCTGGGGGGGGCTTTGAATGAGCAGTTCTTC.